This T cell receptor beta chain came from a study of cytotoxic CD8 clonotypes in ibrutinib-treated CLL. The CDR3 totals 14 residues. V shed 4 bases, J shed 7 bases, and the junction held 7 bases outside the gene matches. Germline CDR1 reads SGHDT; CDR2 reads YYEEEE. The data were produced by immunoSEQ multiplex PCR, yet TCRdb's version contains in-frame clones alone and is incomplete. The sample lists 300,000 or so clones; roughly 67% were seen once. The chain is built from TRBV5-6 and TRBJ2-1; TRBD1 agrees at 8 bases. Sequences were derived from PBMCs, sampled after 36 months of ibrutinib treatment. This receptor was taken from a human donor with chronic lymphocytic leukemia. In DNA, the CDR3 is TGTGCCAGCAGCCTAGGACAGGGTGGTAATGAGCAGTTCTTC. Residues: CASSLGQGGNEQFF.